This is a list of T cell receptor beta chains from one sample in a study of T cells expressing NK-cell markers. From the 5' RACE reads, TCRdb lists one entry per CDR3 protein and no DNA. With around 100,000 distinct CDR3 sequences in the sample, the ten largest clones hold under 20%. Specimen: blood T cells: a sorted CD56 or NKG2C T cell subset, CD4+ or CD8+ T cells, or bulk PBMC T cells (not recorded which). Source of these receptors: a woman aged 18 to 75 in good health. Both conserved end residues are part of each CDR3. For some rows the clone size is stated as once, few or many, or as a class when expanded; others skip it.

TRBV9	NA	TRBJ2-1	CASTPGRSYSSPSFNEQFF
TRBV20-1	NA	TRBJ2-7	CSAPLLAYEQYF
TRBV19	NA	TRBJ1-2	CASSIAMRQNPNYGYTF
TRBV27	NA	TRBJ2-1	CASSWGQGNNEQFF
TRBV12-3/TRBV12-4	NA	TRBJ2-1	CASSWDRSSYNEQFF
TRBV7-3	NA	TRBJ2-7	CASSLGLFKEQYF
TRBV20-1	medium-sized	TRBJ2-1	CSARGLAGGVRNEQFF
TRBV9	NA	TRBJ2-1	CASSPGLIPYNEQFF
TRBV6-2/TRBV6-3	NA	TRBJ2-4	CASSYMAKNIQYF
TRBV15	NA	TRBJ2-1	CATSREMTDNEQFF
TRBV2	NA	TRBJ1-2	CASRPGMGGYTF
TRBV20-1	NA	TRBJ2-1	CSARVFGGGPYNEQFF
TRBV12-3/TRBV12-4	NA	TRBJ2-5	CASSSLVGGGETQYF
TRBV2	NA	TRBJ2-3	CASSEAAGLATTDTQYF
TRBV12-3/TRBV12-4	NA	TRBJ2-3	CASSFVFSGFTDTQYF
TRBV4-1	NA	TRBJ2-2	CASSQSGPGELFF
TRBV20-1	NA	TRBJ2-1	CSARSPSGRDNEQFF
TRBV6-6	NA	TRBJ2-1	CALLLAPDNEQFF
TRBV19	NA	TRBJ1-1	CATSTVGNTEAFF
TRBV27	NA	TRBJ2-2	CASSLGTSGNTGELFF
TRBV27	NA	TRBJ1-5	CASSPPGGQPQHF
TRBV7-8	NA	TRBJ2-2	CASSHGGGYGELFF
TRBV3-1	NA	TRBJ2-3	CASSQDTDTQYF
TRBV19	NA	TRBJ1-1	CASSMTAARNTEAFF
TRBV27	NA	TRBJ1-6	CASSLIGNSPLHF
TRBV13	NA	TRBJ2-7	CASSLRTVTYEQYF
TRBV9	NA	TRBJ1-2	CASSPRYGDGPYGYTF
TRBV24-1	NA	TRBJ2-3	CATSGTGGDTQYF
TRBV7-9	NA	TRBJ1-4	CASSQHDEKLFF
TRBV12-3/TRBV12-4	NA	TRBJ1-1	CASSSVTKGFF
TRBV12-3/TRBV12-4	NA	TRBJ2-7	CASSFGTLYEQYF
TRBV27	NA	TRBJ2-3	CASRQGGTQYF
TRBV19	NA	TRBJ2-1	CASSPTSYNEQFF
TRBV6-5	NA	TRBJ2-1	CASSYSSYNEQFF
TRBV7-6	NA	TRBJ2-3	CASSLAGYLRRDTQYF
TRBV27	NA	TRBJ2-1	CASSNIAGGLFNEQFF
TRBV11-2	NA	TRBJ2-1	CASSLVENEQFF
TRBV4-2	NA	TRBJ2-6	CASSHWTAGANVLTF
TRBV7-9	NA	TRBJ1-1	CASSLWGPGEAFF
TRBV6-1	NA	TRBJ1-3	CASSGNSRGPGNTIYF
TRBV27	NA	TRBJ2-7	CASSYTFRLPYEQYF
TRBV27	NA	TRBJ1-2	CASRLGQGAFGYGYTF
TRBV14	NA	TRBJ2-7	CASSQGSPLGLDYEQYF
TRBV7-8	NA	TRBJ1-6	CASSPRQPYNSPLHF
TRBV7-3	NA	TRBJ2-5	CASSPGLAGETQYF
TRBV12-3/TRBV12-4	NA	TRBJ2-5	CASSNPRGGDTQETQYF
TRBV28	NA	TRBJ2-7	CASSPRLAGGTYEQYF
TRBV5-1	NA	TRBJ2-1	CASSLYFPGPNEQFF
TRBV4-3	NA	TRBJ2-1	CASSRGVGLENEQFF
TRBV20-1	NA	TRBJ2-7	CSARASTYEQYF